The source of this T cell receptor beta chain is a study of T cell clonality in common variable immunodeficiency. At least ten counts were recorded for this clone. Its antigen is still unknown. The read gets to within 3 residues of the CDR3 end, and the germline J gene fills in the rest. Regarding the study as a whole: Links between repertoire features and CVID complications were heterogeneity-limited.

TCRdb's table, derived via immunoSEQ multiplex PCR, lists solely in-frame clones and lacks some. The sample shows tens of thousands of clones, none of them appearing just once. Germline V gives CDR1 SGHTA, CDR2 FQGNSA. This CDR3 region has 17 residues. What was sequenced was peripheral blood mononuclear cells. This TCR derives from a person aged 18 to 70 in good health. This rearrangement joins TRBV7-2 to TRBJ2-4, with D maybe TRBD1 (6 bases). The CDR3 protein is CASRLANRDGAKNIQYF. The covered CDR3 bases are TGTGCAAGTCGCTTAGCAAACAGGGACGGAGCCAAAAACATT.